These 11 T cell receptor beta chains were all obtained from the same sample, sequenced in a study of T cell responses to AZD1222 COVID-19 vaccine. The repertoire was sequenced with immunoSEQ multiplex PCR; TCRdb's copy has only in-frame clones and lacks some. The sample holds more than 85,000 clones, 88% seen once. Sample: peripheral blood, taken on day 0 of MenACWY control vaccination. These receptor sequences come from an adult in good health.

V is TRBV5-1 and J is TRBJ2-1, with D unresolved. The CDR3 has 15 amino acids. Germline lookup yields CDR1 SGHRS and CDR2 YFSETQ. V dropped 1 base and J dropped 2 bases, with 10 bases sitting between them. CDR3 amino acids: CASSLTVVAYNEQFF. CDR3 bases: TGCGCCAGCAGCTTGACAGTTGTAGCCTACAATGAGCAGTTCTTC.

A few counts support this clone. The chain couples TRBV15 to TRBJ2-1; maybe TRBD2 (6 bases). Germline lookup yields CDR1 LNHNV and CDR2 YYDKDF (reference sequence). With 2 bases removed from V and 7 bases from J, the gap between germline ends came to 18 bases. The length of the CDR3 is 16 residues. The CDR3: CATSRSRRLGRNEQFF. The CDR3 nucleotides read TGTGCCACCAGCAGAAGCCGACGACTAGGGCGTAATGAGCAGTTCTTC.

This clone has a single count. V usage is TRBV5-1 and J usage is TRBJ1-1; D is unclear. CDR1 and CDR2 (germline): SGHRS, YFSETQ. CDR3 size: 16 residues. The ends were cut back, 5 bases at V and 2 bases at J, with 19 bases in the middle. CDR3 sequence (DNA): TGCGCCAGCAGTTCCCAAGCCTCAACTCGAAACACTGAAGCTTTCTTT. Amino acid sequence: CASSSQASTRNTEAFF.

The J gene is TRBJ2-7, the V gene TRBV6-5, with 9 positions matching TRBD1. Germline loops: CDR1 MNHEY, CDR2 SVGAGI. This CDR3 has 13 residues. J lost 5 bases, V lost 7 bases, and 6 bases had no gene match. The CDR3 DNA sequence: TGTGCCAGCACTAAGGGACAGGGCGACGAGCAGTACTTC. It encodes CASTKGQGDEQYF.

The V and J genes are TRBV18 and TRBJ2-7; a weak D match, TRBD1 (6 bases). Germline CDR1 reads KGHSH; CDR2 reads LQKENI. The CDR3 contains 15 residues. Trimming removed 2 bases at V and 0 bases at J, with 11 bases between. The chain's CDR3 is CASSPGTSLSYEQYF. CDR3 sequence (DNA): TGTGCCAGCTCACCAGGGACATCCCTCTCCTACGAGCAGTACTTC.

CDR3 protein: CASIRLAGRYEQYF. The CDR3, as DNA: TGTGCCAGCATCCGACTAGCGGGGAGGTACGAGCAGTACTTC. The J gene is TRBJ2-7, the V gene TRBV27; 11 bases are shared with TRBD2. CDR1 and CDR2 (germline): MNHEY, SMNVEV (reference sequence). The V gene end was trimmed by 7 bases and the J gene end by 4 bases; junction bases not matched to a gene: 6. CDR3 length equals 14 residues.

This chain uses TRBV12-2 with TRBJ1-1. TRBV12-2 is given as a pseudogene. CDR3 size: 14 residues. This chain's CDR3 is CASRLDAWGTEAFF. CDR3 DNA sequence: TGTGCAAGTCGCTTAGACGCGTGGGGCACTGAAGCTTTCTTT.

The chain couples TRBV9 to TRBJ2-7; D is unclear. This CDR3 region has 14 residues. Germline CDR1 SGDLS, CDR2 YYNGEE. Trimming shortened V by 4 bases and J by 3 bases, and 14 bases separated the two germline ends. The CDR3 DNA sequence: TGTGCCAGCAGCCCACGGCTTAACAGCTACGAGCAGTACTTC. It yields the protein CASSPRLNSYEQYF. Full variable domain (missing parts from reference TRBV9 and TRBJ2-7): DSGVTQTPKHLITATGQRVTLRCSPRSGDLSVYWYQQSLDQGLQFLIQYYNGEERAKGNILERFSAQQFPDLHSELNLSSLELGDSALYFCASSPRLNSYEQYFGPGTRLTVT.

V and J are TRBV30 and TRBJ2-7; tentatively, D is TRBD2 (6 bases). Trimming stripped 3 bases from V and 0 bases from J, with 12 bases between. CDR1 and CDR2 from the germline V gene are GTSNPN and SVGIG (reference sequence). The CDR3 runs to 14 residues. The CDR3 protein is CAWRGGFPSYEQYF. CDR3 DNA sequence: TGTGCCTGGAGGGGGGGTTTCCCCTCCTACGAGCAGTACTTC. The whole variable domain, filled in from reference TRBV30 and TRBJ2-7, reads SQTIHQWPATLVQPVGSPLSLECTVEGTSNPNLYWYRQAAGRGLQLLFYSVGIGQISSEVPQNLSASRPQDRQFILSSKKLLLSDSGFYLCAWRGGFPSYEQYFGPGTRLTVT.

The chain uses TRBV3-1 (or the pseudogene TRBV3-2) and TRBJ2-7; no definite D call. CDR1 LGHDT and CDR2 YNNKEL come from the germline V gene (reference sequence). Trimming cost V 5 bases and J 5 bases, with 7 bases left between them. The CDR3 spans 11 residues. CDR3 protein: CASSGYNEQYF. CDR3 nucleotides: TGTGCCAGCAGCGGATACAACGAGCAGTACTTC.

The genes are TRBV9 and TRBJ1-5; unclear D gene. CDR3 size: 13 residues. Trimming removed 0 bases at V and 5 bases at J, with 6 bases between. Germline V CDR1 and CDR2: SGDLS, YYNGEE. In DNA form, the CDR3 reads TGTGCCAGCAGCGTAGATCGGGATCAGCCCCAGCATTTT. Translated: CASSVDRDQPQHF.